This entry features one T cell receptor beta chain sequence. A junction boundary mismatches the germline segment, possibly from a read error. These data originate in a study of shared clonotypes between healthy human individuals. The CDR3 contains 13 residues. The V gene's germline CDR1 is ENHRY and CDR2 SYGVKD. Clones were sequenced by immunoSEQ multiplex PCR, and TCRdb holds only the in-frame ones, with some missing. The table lists about 490,000 clones, over 60% of them singletons, with over 10% in the top ten. The TCR sequence derives from a woman aged 35 to 49 in good health. Some clones in this sample may be carry-over from other donors' samples. This chain uses TRBV10-3 with TRBJ1-1; possible D gene TRBD1, 5 bases. Sequences were obtained from PBMCs. CDR3 in DNA: TGTACCATAGCGACAGAGAGTGACACTGAAGCTTTCTTT. As protein: CTIATESDTEAFF.